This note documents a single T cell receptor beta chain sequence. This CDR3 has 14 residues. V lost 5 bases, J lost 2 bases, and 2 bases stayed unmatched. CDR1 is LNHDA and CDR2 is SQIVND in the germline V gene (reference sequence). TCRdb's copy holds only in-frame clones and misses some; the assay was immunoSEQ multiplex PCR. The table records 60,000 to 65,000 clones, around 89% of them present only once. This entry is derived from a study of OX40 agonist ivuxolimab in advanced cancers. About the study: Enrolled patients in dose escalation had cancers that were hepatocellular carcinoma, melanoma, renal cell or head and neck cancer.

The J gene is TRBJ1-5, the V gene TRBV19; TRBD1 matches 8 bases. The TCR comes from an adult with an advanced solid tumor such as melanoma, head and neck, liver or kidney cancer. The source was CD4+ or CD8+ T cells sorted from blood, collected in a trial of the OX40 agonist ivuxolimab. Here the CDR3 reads CASSGQGGNQPQHF. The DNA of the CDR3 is TGTGCCAGTAGTGGACAGGGAGGCAATCAGCCCCAGCATTTT.